The 32 T cell receptor beta chains listed next were all sequenced from one sample in a study of shared clonotypes between healthy human individuals. Clones were sequenced by immunoSEQ multiplex PCR, and TCRdb holds only the in-frame ones, with some missing. The top ten hold approximately 0.52% of the sample, which has some 1,100,000 clones, approximately 80% seen once. Sequenced material: memory CD4+ T cells from PBMCs. Subset here: CD45RA-negative fraction. Receptor source: a man younger than 35 in good health. Some clones in this sample may be carry-over from other donors' samples.

This clone has just a few counts. The chain couples TRBV29-1 to TRBJ2-1; 7 nucleotides align to TRBD1. Germline V gene data show CDR1 as SQVTM and CDR2 as ANQGSEA. This CDR3 is built from 10 residues. This CDR3 is CNRTGNEQFF. CDR3 sequence (DNA): TGCAATAGGACAGGCAATGAGCAGTTCTTC.

Details on this clone: A read error is possible here, since a much larger clone lies one base away. CDR3 in DNA: TGTGCCAGCAGCCAGACTAGCGGCAGCTCCTACGAGCAGTACTTC. The encoded protein is CASSQTSGSSYEQYF. The rearrangement uses TRBV11-2 and TRBJ2-7, with TRBD2 identical over 9 bases. This CDR3 region has 15 residues. Germline V CDR1 and CDR2: SGHAT, FQNNGV. Trimming at V came to 5 bases and at J to 0 bases, leaving 5 bases not matched to a gene.

V and J are TRBV11-3 and TRBJ2-1; D unclear. The CDR3 loop spans 14 amino acids. Germline loops: CDR1 SGHNT, CDR2 YENEEA. The germline V and J ends were trimmed by 5 bases and 0 bases, with 8 bases remaining between them. The CDR3 region has the DNA TGTGCCAGCAGCCCCCAGAGCTCCTACAATGAGCAGTTCTTC. It translates to CASSPQSSYNEQFF.

The V gene is TRBV30, the J gene TRBJ1-5; D is undetermined. Deletions cut 2 bases from V and 0 bases from J, with 11 bases between. Germline values: CDR1 GTSNPN, CDR2 SVGIG (reference sequence). The CDR3 loop spans 15 amino acids. The CDR3 region is CAWSPGMYSNQPQHF. The CDR3 DNA reads as TGTGCCTGGAGTCCCGGAATGTATAGCAATCAGCCCCAGCATTTT. The variable domain in full, with the rest retrieved from reference TRBV30 and TRBJ1-5, is SQTIHQWPATLVQPVGSPLSLECTVEGTSNPNLYWYRQAAGRGLQLLFYSVGIGQISSEVPQNLSASRPQDRQFILSSKKLLLSDSGFYLCAWSPGMYSNQPQHFGDGTRLSIL.

This clone was seen only a few times. The rearrangement joins TRBV5-1 to TRBJ1-3; 8 bases agree with TRBD1. The trim removed 1 base at V and 4 bases at J, leaving 4 bases unmatched. The CDR3 runs to 15 residues. In germline, CDR1 is SGHRS, CDR2 YFSETQ. In DNA, the CDR3 is TGCGCCAGCAGCTTGCAGGGGGCATGGGGAAACACCATATATTTT. Amino acids: CASSLQGAWGNTIYF.

This rearrangement joins TRBV28 to TRBJ2-3; 14 nucleotides match TRBD2. Germline V gives CDR1 MDHEN, CDR2 SYDVKM. CDR3 size: 15 residues. V shed 8 bases, J shed 4 bases, and the junction held 5 bases outside the gene matches. The CDR3 sequence: CASLRTSGRSDTQYF. CDR3 DNA sequence: TGTGCCAGCCTGAGGACTAGCGGGAGGTCAGATACGCAGTATTTT.

This clone was picked up one time. The chain recombines TRBV5-5 with TRBJ2-7; 15 nucleotides align to TRBD2. V gave up 1 base and J gave up 5 bases; unmatched junction bases: 4. The CDR3 is made up of 16 amino acids. Germline V gives CDR1 SGHKS, CDR2 YYEKEE (reference sequence). The CDR3: CASSLSRTSGRDEQYF. CDR3 DNA sequence: TGTGCCAGCAGCTTGTCCAGGACTAGCGGGAGGGACGAGCAGTACTTC.

This rearrangement joins TRBV9 to TRBJ2-1, with D tentatively TRBD2 (5 bases). Trimming shortened V by 0 bases and J by 6 bases, and 7 bases separated the two germline ends. Germline V gene sequence: CDR1 SGDLS, CDR2 YYNGEE. The CDR3 covers 13 residues. This chain's CDR3 is CASSVASSNEQFF. The CDR3 coding sequence is TGTGCCAGCAGCGTAGCTAGCTCCAATGAGCAGTTCTTC.

Regarding this clone: The limits of the CDR3 on the DNA are not certain, so only TCRdb's listed CDR3 is given. The gene calls are TRBV18 and TRBJ2-7; TRBD2 is the table's D call, not checked against the DNA. The length of the CDR3 is 19 amino acids, counting both ends. Looked up from germline, CDR1 is KGHSH and CDR2 is LQKENI. The CDR3 is CASSPRADTSSTSGQGQYF.

The chain couples TRBV5-1 to TRBJ2-7, with 9 positions matching TRBD2. CDR3 size: 15 residues. Germline V gene sequence: CDR1 SGHRS, CDR2 YFSETQ. With V trimmed by 4 bases and J by 2 bases, 7 bases remained unmatched. The CDR3 is CASSGLAGATYEQYF. Here the CDR3 DNA reads TGCGCCAGCAGCGGATTAGCGGGAGCAACCTACGAGCAGTACTTC.

V gene TRBV18 combines with J gene TRBJ1-1; 9 bases agree with TRBD1. V shed 2 bases and J 4 bases; nucleotides not matched to a gene: 8. The germline V gene has CDR1 KGHSH and CDR2 LQKENI. This CDR3 has 16 residues. This CDR3 is CASSPGRDRGGTEAFF. The DNA for the CDR3 is TGTGCCAGCTCACCAGGACGCGACAGGGGGGGCACTGAAGCTTTCTTT.

The chain recombines TRBV6-1 with TRBJ1-6; D is ambiguous. The CDR3 length is 15 residues. V lost 5 bases, J lost 10 bases, and 18 bases lay in between. Germline CDR1 and CDR2: MNHNS and SASEGT. CDR3 nucleotides: TGTGCCAGCAGTCCCGGACGGAGTTTCCCCTCACCCCTCCACTTT. Translated, it gives CASSPGRSFPSPLHF.

This rearrangement joins TRBV7-9 to TRBJ2-1; 11 bases agree with TRBD2. Germline trimming cut 5 bases from V and 0 bases from J; bases unmatched to any gene: 6. CDR3 size: 17 residues. Germline loops: CDR1 SEHNR, CDR2 FQNEAQ (reference sequence). The CDR3 region has the DNA TGTGCCAGCAGCCAATTAGCGGGAGGGAGCTCCTACAATGAGCAGTTCTTC. Protein sequence: CASSQLAGGSSYNEQFF.

The sample holds one count of this clone. The J gene is TRBJ1-2, the V gene TRBV5-6; tentatively, D is TRBD1 (6 bases). The CDR3 is 16 residues long. In germline, CDR1 is SGHDT, CDR2 YYEEEE. V was shortened by 4 bases and J by 3 bases, with 19 bases between the two germline ends. The chain's CDR3 is CASSKGGFHRDYGYTF. In DNA form, the CDR3 reads TGTGCCAGCAGCAAAGGGGGGTTTCACCGGGACTATGGCTACACCTTC.

The chain combines TRBV4-3 with TRBJ2-2; TRBD1 might be the D (5 bases). V shed 4 bases and J shed 11 bases, with 14 bases lying between them. The V gene's germline CDR1 is LGHNA and CDR2 YSLEER. This CDR3 spans 13 amino acids. The CDR3 reads CASSRSRTIELFF. CDR3 nucleotide sequence: TGCGCCAGCAGCCGGAGTCGGACAATTGAGCTGTTTTTT.

The V gene is TRBV6-5, the J gene TRBJ2-1, with a weak D call TRBD2 (6 bases). V lost 5 bases to trimming and J lost 8 bases, with 16 bases between them. This CDR3 spans 14 amino acids. The V gene's germline CDR1 is MNHEY and CDR2 SVGAGI. CDR3 sequence: CASSRADYRYEQFF. The CDR3 nucleotides are TGTGCCAGCAGTCGAGCGGACTATAGGTATGAGCAGTTCTTC.

This clone was observed a single time. This chain links TRBV4-1 with TRBJ2-1; possible D gene TRBD1, 5 bases. This CDR3 contains 17 residues. Trimming pared 3 bases from V and 0 bases from J, leaving 15 bases between. Germline V gene sequence: CDR1 MGHRA, CDR2 YSYEKL. This chain's CDR3 is CASSHALGASSYNEQFF. The CDR3 DNA reads TGCGCCAGCAGCCACGCATTAGGGGCCAGCTCCTACAATGAGCAGTTCTTC.

The sample holds one count of this clone. This chain links TRBV5-1 with TRBJ2-5; D assignment may be TRBD1 or TRBD2 (5 bases each). The germline gives CDR1 SGHRS, CDR2 YFSETQ. The CDR3 has 14 residues. V was shortened by 0 bases and J by 8 bases, with 14 bases between the two germline ends. Here the CDR3 reads CASSLGDRAKTQYF. In DNA form, the CDR3 reads TGCGCCAGCAGCTTGGGGGACCGGGCGAAAACCCAGTACTTC.

J is TRBJ2-5 and V is TRBV4-2; 7 nucleotides line up with TRBD1. V shed 0 bases, J shed 5 bases, and the junction held 6 bases outside the gene matches. Germline CDR1 is LGHNA and CDR2 is YNFKEQ. The CDR3 consists of 15 residues. CDR3 nucleotides: TGTGCCAGCAGCCAAGAAAGGGGGCGCATCGAGACCCAGTACTTC. It encodes CASSQERGRIETQYF.

The chain combines TRBV6-1 with TRBJ1-5, with a tentative D call TRBD1 (6 bases). The CDR3 runs to 16 residues. Germline-derived CDR1 and CDR2 are MNHNS and SASEGT. Trimming removed 1 base from V and 1 base from J, with 11 bases in between. The CDR3 loop reads CASSEEGQLSNQPQHF. The CDR3 region has the DNA TGTGCCAGCAGTGAAGAAGGACAGCTCAGCAATCAGCCCCAGCATTTT.

About this clone itself: This likely reflects a read error, since a far larger clone is one base away. The rearrangement links TRBV28 to TRBJ1-5; D is perhaps TRBD1 (5 bases). The germline CDR1 and CDR2 sequences are MDHEN and SYDVKM. The CDR3 length is 12 residues. The CDR3: CAGSATDQPQHF. CDR3 nucleotides: TGTGCCGGCAGTGCGACAGATCAGCCCCAGCATTTT.

A remark on this clone: One junction end disagrees with the germline gene, perhaps due to a read error. The V call is TRBV2, the J call TRBJ1-1; no clear D. CDR3 length: 9 residues. Germline V gene sequence: CDR1 SNHLY, CDR2 FYNNEI. CDR3 DNA: TGTGCCAGCAGTGAACCCCTTGGGTTT. Its translation: CASSEPLGF.

V is TRBV4-3 and J is TRBJ1-3; no clear D. CDR1 and CDR2 from the germline V gene are LGHNA and YSLEER. V lost 1 base and J 4 bases, leaving 5 bases between the germline ends. The CDR3 covers 13 residues. The CDR3: CASSQAQGNTIYF. The CDR3 DNA follows: TGCGCCAGCAGCCAAGCACAGGGAAACACCATATATTTT.

This chain connects TRBV11-2 to TRBJ2-1; D gene ambiguous. Trimming took off 5 bases at V and 4 bases at J, with 12 bases between the two ends. The CDR3 has 14 residues. Germline V gene lookup returns CDR1 SGHAT and CDR2 FQNNGV. CDR3 in DNA: TGTGCCAGCAGCCCTGAGCTAGGTTACAATGAGCAGTTCTTC. Translation gives CASSPELGYNEQFF.

This rearrangement joins TRBV9 to TRBJ2-1, with D perhaps TRBD1 (6 bases). Germline V gives CDR1 SGDLS, CDR2 YYNGEE. The CDR3 is made up of 14 amino acids. The ends were cut back, 2 bases at V and 5 bases at J, with 11 bases in the middle. CDR3 bases: TGTGCCAGCAGCGTTACAGGGAAGCACAATGAGCAGTTCTTC. Amino acid sequence: CASSVTGKHNEQFF.

The rearrangement links TRBV4-2 to TRBJ2-7, with 7 positions matching TRBD1. The germline V gene has CDR1 LGHNA and CDR2 YNFKEQ. The junction had 11 bases not matched to a gene; V was cut back by 3 bases and J by 0 bases. The CDR3 covers 17 residues. As DNA, the CDR3 is TGTGCCAGCAGCCATGTTCATGTCCGGGACAGCTCCTACGAGCAGTACTTC. Translation gives CASSHVHVRDSSYEQYF.

The V gene is TRBV7-2, the J gene TRBJ1-2; D is perhaps TRBD1 (5 bases). The germline V gene has CDR1 SGHTA and CDR2 FQGNSA. With 3 bases removed from V and 6 bases from J, the gap between germline ends came to 14 bases. The CDR3 runs to 14 residues. The CDR3 nucleotides read TGTGCCAGCAGCTTCCCGGGGGAGGTTGATGGCTACACCTTC. Its translation is CASSFPGEVDGYTF.

This clone was observed once. This chain uses TRBV18 with TRBJ2-1; the match to TRBD1 covers 9 bases. In germline, CDR1 is KGHSH, CDR2 LQKENI. V lost 0 bases to trimming and J lost 9 bases; unmatched junction nucleotides: 9. The CDR3 totals 16 residues. CDR3 nucleotides: TGTGCCAGCTCACCACCCTCCGCGGGACAGGGCGGTGAGCAGTTCTTC. Protein sequence: CASSPPSAGQGGEQFF.

The V gene is TRBV7-8, the J gene TRBJ2-7, with a possible D match to TRBD2 (6 bases). The CDR3 is made up of 15 amino acids. Germline assignment: CDR1 SGHVS and CDR2 FQNEAQ. The V and J ends lost 3 bases and 5 bases respectively, with 17 bases between them. The CDR3 here is CASSFRSGSPHEQYF. Here the CDR3 DNA reads TGTGCCAGCAGCTTTCGGTCCGGGAGCCCCCACGAGCAGTACTTC.

V gene TRBV7-2 combines with J gene TRBJ2-3; tentative D call: TRBD2 (6 bases). Germline V gives CDR1 SGHTA, CDR2 FQGNSA. This CDR3 is built from 16 residues. V was cut by 5 bases and J by 1 base, with 16 bases left in between. CDR3 in amino acids: CASSHQAGQGTDTQYF. The CDR3 DNA sequence: TGTGCCAGCAGCCACCAAGCGGGCCAAGGCACAGATACGCAGTATTTT.

The chain carries TRBV9 and TRBJ1-2; no firm D call. V dropped 4 bases and J dropped 0 bases, with 10 bases sitting between them. The CDR3 runs to 14 residues. Germline V gene sequence: CDR1 SGDLS, CDR2 YYNGEE. The CDR3 protein is CASSRGLPNYGYTF. CDR3 nucleotides: TGTGCCAGCAGCCGAGGGTTACCTAACTATGGCTACACCTTC.

Here the CDR3 DNA reads TGTGCCAGCAGTGAAGGGACAGGGGCTTATCAGCCCCAGCATTTT. Translation: CASSEGTGAYQPQHF. The chain employs TRBV2 and TRBJ1-5, with 9 bases aligning to TRBD1. The CDR3 is 15 residues long. V was pared by 1 base and J by 5 bases, with 3 bases of the junction left unmatched. The germline V gene encodes CDR1 SNHLY and CDR2 FYNNEI.